Listed below are T cell receptor beta chains from one sample, sequenced in a study of patients and donors after allogeneic stem cell transplantation. TCRdb reanalysed the RT-PCR reads using MiXCR and keeps one entry per CDR3 protein. Of tens of thousands of distinct CDR3 sequences listed, roughly 52% are singletons. The material sequenced was blood, either unsorted or a sorted T cell fraction (not recorded which). These receptors were collected from a human donor who was either an allogeneic HSCT recipient or a stem cell or donor lymphocyte infusion donor (not recorded which). It is not recorded whose cells these are; they may come from a transplant donor. Each CDR3 is given without its conserved first and last residue.

J gene | V gene | CDR3 protein
TRBJ1-5 | TRBV12-3/TRBV12-4 | ASSWTGPNQPQH
TRBJ1-1 | TRBV12-3/TRBV12-4 | ASRGLEAF
TRBJ2-2 | TRBV20-1 | SVGRAGTWETGELF
TRBJ2-7 | TRBV3-1 | ASSQDRYEQY
TRBJ1-5 | TRBV6-1 | ASSARGQASNQPQH
TRBJ1-3 | TRBV4-3 | ASSQVGNTIY
TRBJ1-2 | TRBV10-3 | AIVEQGQDYGYT
TRBJ2-5 | TRBV5-4 | ASSLVVDETQY
TRBJ1-1 | TRBV12-3/TRBV12-4 | ASSLQGTNTEAF
TRBJ1-2 | TRBV12-3/TRBV12-4 | ATRRVGGYT
TRBJ1-2 | TRBV10-3 | AIRGDSRSYGYT
TRBJ2-1 | TRBV9 | ASSTQGSRIHEQF
TRBJ1-2 | TRBV29-1 | SAGGGNYGYT
TRBJ1-1 | TRBV12-3/TRBV12-4 | ASRQGNTEAF
TRBJ2-1 | TRBV25-1 | ASSELGTWQANEQF